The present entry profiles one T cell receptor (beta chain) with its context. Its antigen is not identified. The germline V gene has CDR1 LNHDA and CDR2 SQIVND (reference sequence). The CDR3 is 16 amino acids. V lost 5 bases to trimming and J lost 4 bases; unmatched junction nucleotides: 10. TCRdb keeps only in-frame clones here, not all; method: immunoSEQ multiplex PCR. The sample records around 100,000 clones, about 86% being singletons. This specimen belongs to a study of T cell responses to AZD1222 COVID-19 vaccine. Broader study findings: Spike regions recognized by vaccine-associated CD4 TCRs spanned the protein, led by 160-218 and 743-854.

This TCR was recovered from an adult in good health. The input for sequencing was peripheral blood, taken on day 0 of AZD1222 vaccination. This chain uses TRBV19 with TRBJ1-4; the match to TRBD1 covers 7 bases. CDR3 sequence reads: CASSVHLGTDNEKLFF. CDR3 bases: TGTGCCAGTAGTGTCCACCTCGGGACAGATAATGAAAAACTGTTTTTT. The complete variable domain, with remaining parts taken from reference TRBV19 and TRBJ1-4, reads DGGITQSPKYLFRKEGQNVTLSCEQNLNHDAMYWYRQDPGQGLRLIYYSQIVNDFQKGDIAEGYSVSREKKESFPLTVTSAQKNPTAFYLCASSVHLGTDNEKLFFGSGTQLSVL.